These 32 T cell receptor beta chains share one sample of origin, sequenced in a study of T cell clones after liver transplantation. The repertoire was sequenced with immunoSEQ multiplex PCR; TCRdb's copy has only in-frame clones and lacks some. The sample shows approximately 75,000 clones, roughly 80% of them seen only once. Specimen: CD4+ T cells from blood, collected 12 months after liver transplant. Source of these receptors: a human patient who received a liver transplant. Some T cells may be graft donor cells.

V usage is TRBV11-2 and J usage is TRBJ1-5; 11 bases line up with TRBD1. J was trimmed by 5 bases and V by 5 bases; bases with no gene match: 5. From germline, CDR1 is SGHAT and CDR2 FQNNGV. CDR3 length: 15 residues. CDR3 loop: CASSLTGQGDQPQHF. CDR3 DNA: TGTGCCAGCAGCCTAACGGGACAGGGGGATCAGCCCCAGCATTTT.

The chain uses TRBV29-1 and TRBJ2-7, with TRBD1 matching over 10 bases. With V trimmed by 6 bases and J by 5 bases, 4 bases remained unmatched. Germline CDR1 reads SQVTM; CDR2 reads ANQGSEA. The CDR3 extends over 12 amino acids. The CDR3 region is CSVTGGVDEQYF. The CDR3 DNA reads as TGCAGCGTGACAGGGGGCGTCGACGAGCAGTACTTC.

This sequence joins TRBV30 and TRBJ2-6, with D perhaps TRBD2 (5 bases). The CDR3 extends over 15 amino acids. Germline CDR1 is GTSNPN and CDR2 is SVGIG (reference sequence). With 2 bases removed from V and 4 bases from J, the gap between germline ends came to 12 bases. The DNA of the CDR3 is TGTGCCTGGAGTAGGCGGGCAGCCGGGGCCAACGTCCTGACTTTC. It specifies CAWSRRAAGANVLTF.

Here the CDR3 reads CASSTGVTDTQYF. The DNA of the CDR3 is TGTGCCAGCTCAACAGGAGTCACAGATACGCAGTATTTT. This chain joins TRBV18 and TRBJ2-3; D possibly corresponds to TRBD1 (5 bases). The V gene's germline CDR1 is KGHSH and CDR2 LQKENI. Trimming pared 5 bases from V and 2 bases from J, leaving 8 bases between. The CDR3 covers 13 residues.

The V and J genes are TRBV19 and TRBJ1-5; tentatively, D is TRBD1 (5 bases). V was trimmed by 3 bases and J by 1 base, leaving 13 bases between them. The CDR3 extends over 16 amino acids. Germline V CDR1 and CDR2: LNHDA, SQIVND (reference sequence). As DNA, the CDR3 is TGTGCCAGTAGTATCTCGGGGACGTTAAGCAATCAGCCCCAGCATTTT. Translated, it gives CASSISGTLSNQPQHF. Filled out from reference TRBV19 and TRBJ1-5, the complete variable domain reads DGGITQSPKYLFRKEGQNVTLSCEQNLNHDAMYWYRQDPGQGLRLIYYSQIVNDFQKGDIAEGYSVSREKKESFPLTVTSAQKNPTAFYLCASSISGTLSNQPQHFGDGTRLSIL.

This clone was found once. V gene TRBV9 combines with J gene TRBJ2-1; TRBD2 aligns across 11 bases. Trimming removed 0 bases from V and 8 bases from J; junction bases left unmatched: 13. The CDR3 is 18 amino acids. CDR1 SGDLS and CDR2 YYNGEE come from the germline V gene. The CDR3 region is CASSVAPEVAGGRDEQFF. The CDR3 nucleotides read TGTGCCAGCAGCGTAGCCCCAGAGGTAGCGGGAGGGAGGGATGAGCAGTTCTTC.

A few counts support this clone. J is TRBJ1-2 and V is TRBV2; D is unresolved. V lost 5 bases, J lost 5 bases, and 21 bases lay in between. Germline V gene data show CDR1 as SNHLY and CDR2 as FYNNEI. This CDR3 has 16 amino acids. The CDR3 loop is CASSQRVEASGYGYTF. CDR3 in DNA: TGTGCCAGCAGTCAGAGAGTAGAGGCCTCGGGGTATGGCTACACCTTC.

The chain uses TRBV20-1 and TRBJ1-1; D is ambiguous. Germline V CDR1 and CDR2: DFQATT, SNEGSKA (reference sequence). V lost 6 bases and J 7 bases, leaving 9 bases between the germline ends. This CDR3 region has 10 residues. DNA for the CDR3: TGCAGTGCGTTTAAGCGTGAAGCTTTCTTT. Its translation: CSAFKREAFF.

CDR3 in DNA: TGTGCCATCGGGCTTGAGGGGTCCAAAAACATTCAGTACTTC. It translates to CAIGLEGSKNIQYF. The chain joins TRBV10-3 to TRBJ2-4; tentatively, D is TRBD1 or TRBD2 (5 bases each). Deletions cut 8 bases from V and 2 bases from J, with 13 bases between. Germline assignment: CDR1 ENHRY and CDR2 SYGVKD. This CDR3 spans 14 amino acids.

This chain joins TRBV10-3 and TRBJ2-1; 12 positions agree with TRBD2. Germline CDR1 reads ENHRY; CDR2 reads SYGVKD. The V and J ends lost 10 bases and 9 bases, in that order; junction bases with no gene match: 10. This CDR3 is 14 amino acids long. The CDR3 region is CATGASGRASEQFF. Written as DNA, the CDR3 is TGTGCCACGGGTGCTAGCGGGAGGGCCAGTGAGCAGTTCTTC.

The CDR3 nucleotides are TGTGCCAGCAGCTTCAAACTACGAGAGCAGTACTTC. This sequence encodes CASSFKLREQYF. The V and J genes are TRBV11-2 and TRBJ2-7; D gene unclear. The CDR3 totals 12 residues. Germline loops: CDR1 SGHAT, CDR2 FQNNGV. The V end was cut by 3 bases, the J end by 7 bases, with 10 bases between.

The rearrangement links TRBV4-3 to TRBJ1-1; tentative D call: TRBD1 (6 bases). CDR1 is LGHNA, CDR2 YSLEER, per germline. The CDR3 extends over 15 amino acids. Trimming pared 4 bases from V and 5 bases from J, leaving 17 bases between. The DNA of the CDR3 is TGCGCCAGCAGCCGGAAAGGTTTTAGGGGGACTGAAGCTTTCTTT. The encoded protein is CASSRKGFRGTEAFF.

This rearrangement joins TRBV6-1 to TRBJ2-1; D possibly corresponds to TRBD2 (7 bases). Germline CDR1 reads MNHNS; CDR2 reads SASEGT. The length of the CDR3 is 14 residues. V gave up 4 bases and J gave up 8 bases, with 15 bases separating them. The CDR3 nucleotides are TGTGCCAGCAGTGTAGGGGGAGGGGTGTATGAGCAGTTCTTC. This translates into CASSVGGGVYEQFF.

This clone was seen just once. The V and J genes are TRBV27 and TRBJ2-7; D uncertain. CDR1 is MNHEY and CDR2 is SMNVEV in the germline V gene (reference sequence). CDR3 length equals 14 residues. Trimming took off 5 bases at V and 5 bases at J, with 16 bases between the two ends. This CDR3 is CASSGGLGIDEQYF. DNA of the CDR3: TGTGCCAGCAGTGGTGGCCTGGGAATCGACGAGCAGTACTTC.

The V call is TRBV18, the J call TRBJ2-2, with unresolved D. V lost 5 bases, J lost 3 bases, and 13 bases lay in between. Germline V gene lookup returns CDR1 KGHSH and CDR2 LQKENI. The CDR3 loop spans 15 amino acids. The CDR3 is CASSLGRTDTGELFF. In DNA form, the CDR3 reads TGTGCCAGCTCATTAGGCCGAACGGACACCGGGGAGCTGTTTTTT.

This chain links TRBV29-1 with TRBJ2-5; D remains unclear. V gave up 5 bases and J gave up 1 base, with 17 bases separating them. CDR1 and CDR2 (germline): SQVTM, ANQGSEA. This CDR3 region has 15 residues. The CDR3 DNA reads as TGCAGCGTTACCCGGGCCGCCCTCCCCCAAGAGACCCAGTACTTC. It is translated as CSVTRAALPQETQYF.

The sample holds a few counts of this clone. The chain recombines TRBV28 with TRBJ2-4; D could derive from TRBD1 or TRBD2 (5 bases each). V gave up 6 bases and J gave up 1 base, with 16 bases separating them. CDR1 and CDR2 from the germline V gene are MDHEN and SYDVKM. This CDR3 is built from 16 residues. The DNA for the CDR3 is TGTGCCAGCAGAAAGGGTGGGGGTTCGGCCAAAAACATTCAGTACTTC. Residues: CASRKGGGSAKNIQYF.

The chain employs TRBV29-1 and TRBJ2-7; D is perhaps TRBD1 or TRBD2 (5 bases each). Germline V gives CDR1 SQVTM, CDR2 ANQGSEA. This CDR3 is built from 13 residues. V was clipped by 7 bases and J by 0 bases, with 13 bases between them. The CDR3 coding sequence is TGCAGCGCTCGGGACGGCCTCTCCTACGAGCAGTACTTC. This gives the protein CSARDGLSYEQYF.

This clone was seen more than once but under ten times. This sequence joins TRBV2 and TRBJ1-5, with D hard to call. The CDR3 is made up of 13 amino acids. CDR1 and CDR2 (germline): SNHLY, FYNNEI. Trimming took off 4 bases at V and 4 bases at J, with 8 bases between the two ends. CDR3 protein: CASSGDVNQPQHF. In nucleotides, the CDR3 is TGTGCCAGCAGTGGAGACGTTAATCAGCCCCAGCATTTT.

This clone was observed a handful of times. The chain joins TRBV6-4 to TRBJ1-5; D gene unclear. The CDR3 spans 14 residues. V was cut by 6 bases and J by 0 bases, with 9 bases left in between. From germline, CDR1 is MRHNA and CDR2 SNTAGT. The CDR3 region is CASRSDYSNQPQHF. DNA of the CDR3: TGTGCCAGCAGGTCCGATTATAGCAATCAGCCCCAGCATTTT.

The J gene is TRBJ2-7, the V gene TRBV6-1; TRBD1 matches 8 bases. V was clipped by 1 base and J by 3 bases; unmatched bases: 5. Germline-derived CDR1 and CDR2 are MNHNS and SASEGT. The CDR3 is 15 residues long. CDR3 coding DNA: TGTGCCAGCAGTGAAGGGACAGGGAAAATCTACGAGCAGTACTTC. Amino acids: CASSEGTGKIYEQYF.

This chain uses TRBV2 with TRBJ2-2; possible D gene TRBD2, 5 bases. The germline CDR1 and CDR2 sequences are SNHLY and FYNNEI. This CDR3 is 14 amino acids long. Between the trimmed V and J ends, which lost 7 bases and 0 bases, there was a span of 9 bases. As DNA, the CDR3 is TGTGCCAGCATGACGGAGGCGAACACCGGGGAGCTGTTTTTT. It is translated as CASMTEANTGELFF. Complete variable domain (other parts from reference TRBV2 and TRBJ2-2): EPEVTQTPSHQVTQMGQEVILRCVPISNHLYFYWYRQILGQKVEFLVSFYNNEISEKSEIFDDQFSVERPDGSNFTLKIRSTKLEDSAMYFCASMTEANTGELFFGEGSRLTVL.

This clone was recorded once. The J gene is TRBJ1-4, the V gene TRBV7-9; 10 nucleotides line up with TRBD1. J lost 4 bases, V lost 5 bases, and 4 bases had no gene match. The CDR3 runs 15 residues. Germline loops: CDR1 SEHNR, CDR2 FQNEAQ (reference sequence). The CDR3 protein is CASSTWTGGNEKLFF. CDR3 DNA: TGTGCCAGCAGCACTTGGACAGGGGGTAATGAAAAACTGTTTTTT.

V is TRBV28 and J is TRBJ2-7, with D possibly being TRBD2 (5 bases). V was pared by 6 bases and J by 2 bases, with 17 bases between. Germline CDR1 is MDHEN and CDR2 is SYDVKM. The CDR3 sequence is 15 residues long. CDR3 loop: CASSSRRTPTYEQYF. In DNA, the CDR3 is TGTGCCAGCAGCTCTCGGAGGACGCCAACCTACGAGCAGTACTTC.

The rearrangement joins TRBV29-1 to TRBJ1-1; the D gene is possibly TRBD1 (6 bases). The CDR3 consists of 14 residues. Between the trimmed V and J ends, which lost 6 bases and 1 base, there was a span of 15 bases. From germline, CDR1 is SQVTM and CDR2 ANQGSEA. In nucleotides, the CDR3 is TGCAGCGTCGCCTCTGGACAGCAGAACACTGAAGCTTTCTTT. Its translation: CSVASGQQNTEAFF.

This chain links TRBV14 with TRBJ2-3, with 10 bases lining up with TRBD2. Germline CDR1 SGHDN, CDR2 FVKESK. V was pared by 2 bases and J by 0 bases, with 8 bases of the junction left unmatched. The CDR3 runs 18 residues. This chain's CDR3 is CASSQRRTSGLSTDTQYF. DNA of the CDR3: TGTGCCAGCAGCCAACGTAGGACTAGCGGCCTCAGCACAGATACGCAGTATTTT.

Details on this clone: This sample also contains other DNA sequences that code for the same CDR3. J is TRBJ1-2 and V is TRBV18; D not resolved. This CDR3 is built from 13 residues. Germline V gene data show CDR1 as KGHSH and CDR2 as LQKENI. Trimming cost V 2 bases and J 2 bases, with 6 bases left between them. The CDR3 protein is CASSPGQNYGYTF. As DNA, the CDR3 is TGTGCCAGCTCACCAGGCCAGAACTATGGCTACACCTTC. Drawing the rest from reference TRBV18 and TRBJ1-2, the complete variable domain is NAGVMQNPRHLVRRRGQEARLRCSPMKGHSHVYWYRQLPEEGLKFMVYLQKENIIDESGMPKERFSAEFPKEGPSILRIQQVVRGDSAAYFCASSPGQNYGYTFGSGTRLTVV.

Here the CDR3 DNA reads TGTGCCAGCTCAGCCACCAGCCTGGAGCCCCAGCATTTT. Encoded protein: CASSATSLEPQHF. The J gene is TRBJ1-5, the V gene TRBV18; D is unclear. V was pared by 5 bases and J by 8 bases, with 13 bases between. This CDR3 has 13 amino acids. The germline V gene encodes CDR1 KGHSH and CDR2 LQKENI.

The CDR3 here is CASSERTSGSNTGELFF. CDR3 nucleotide sequence: TGTGCCAGCAGCGAGCGGACTAGCGGGTCGAACACCGGGGAGCTGTTTTTT. This chain links TRBV21-1 with TRBJ2-2; TRBD2 reflects the table's D call only, with no check against the DNA. TRBV21-1 is tagged as a pseudogene. The CDR3 loop spans 17 amino acids.

This chain uses TRBV29-1 with TRBJ2-5, with D perhaps given as TRBD1 or TRBD2 (5 bases each). Per germline, CDR1 SQVTM and CDR2 ANQGSEA. The CDR3 loop spans 12 amino acids. The ends were cut back, 4 bases at V and 4 bases at J, with 10 bases in the middle. The CDR3 reads CSVGGRGETQYF. CDR3 nucleotides: TGCAGCGTTGGGGGACGGGGAGAGACCCAGTACTTC.

The genes are TRBV28 and TRBJ1-1; no definite D call. The CDR3 has 11 residues. Germline CDR1 reads MDHEN; CDR2 reads SYDVKM. The V and J ends lost 6 bases and 8 bases respectively, with 10 bases between them. The CDR3 here is CASRLHGEAFF. The CDR3, as DNA: TGTGCCAGCAGACTACATGGCGAAGCTTTCTTT. The complete variable domain, with remaining parts taken from reference TRBV28 and TRBJ1-1, reads DVKVTQSSRYLVKRTGEKVFLECVQDMDHENMFWYRQDPGLGLRLIYFSYDVKMKEKGDIPEGYSVSREKKERFSLILESASTNQTSMYLCASRLHGEAFFGQGTRLTVV.

The chain recombines TRBV5-1 with TRBJ2-7, with D unclear. The CDR3 contains 14 residues. CDR1 SGHRS and CDR2 YFSETQ come from the germline V gene. Trimming took off 4 bases at V and 2 bases at J, with 13 bases between the two ends. The chain's CDR3 is CASSMISETYEQYF. Written as DNA, the CDR3 is TGCGCCAGCAGCATGATATCGGAAACCTACGAGCAGTACTTC.